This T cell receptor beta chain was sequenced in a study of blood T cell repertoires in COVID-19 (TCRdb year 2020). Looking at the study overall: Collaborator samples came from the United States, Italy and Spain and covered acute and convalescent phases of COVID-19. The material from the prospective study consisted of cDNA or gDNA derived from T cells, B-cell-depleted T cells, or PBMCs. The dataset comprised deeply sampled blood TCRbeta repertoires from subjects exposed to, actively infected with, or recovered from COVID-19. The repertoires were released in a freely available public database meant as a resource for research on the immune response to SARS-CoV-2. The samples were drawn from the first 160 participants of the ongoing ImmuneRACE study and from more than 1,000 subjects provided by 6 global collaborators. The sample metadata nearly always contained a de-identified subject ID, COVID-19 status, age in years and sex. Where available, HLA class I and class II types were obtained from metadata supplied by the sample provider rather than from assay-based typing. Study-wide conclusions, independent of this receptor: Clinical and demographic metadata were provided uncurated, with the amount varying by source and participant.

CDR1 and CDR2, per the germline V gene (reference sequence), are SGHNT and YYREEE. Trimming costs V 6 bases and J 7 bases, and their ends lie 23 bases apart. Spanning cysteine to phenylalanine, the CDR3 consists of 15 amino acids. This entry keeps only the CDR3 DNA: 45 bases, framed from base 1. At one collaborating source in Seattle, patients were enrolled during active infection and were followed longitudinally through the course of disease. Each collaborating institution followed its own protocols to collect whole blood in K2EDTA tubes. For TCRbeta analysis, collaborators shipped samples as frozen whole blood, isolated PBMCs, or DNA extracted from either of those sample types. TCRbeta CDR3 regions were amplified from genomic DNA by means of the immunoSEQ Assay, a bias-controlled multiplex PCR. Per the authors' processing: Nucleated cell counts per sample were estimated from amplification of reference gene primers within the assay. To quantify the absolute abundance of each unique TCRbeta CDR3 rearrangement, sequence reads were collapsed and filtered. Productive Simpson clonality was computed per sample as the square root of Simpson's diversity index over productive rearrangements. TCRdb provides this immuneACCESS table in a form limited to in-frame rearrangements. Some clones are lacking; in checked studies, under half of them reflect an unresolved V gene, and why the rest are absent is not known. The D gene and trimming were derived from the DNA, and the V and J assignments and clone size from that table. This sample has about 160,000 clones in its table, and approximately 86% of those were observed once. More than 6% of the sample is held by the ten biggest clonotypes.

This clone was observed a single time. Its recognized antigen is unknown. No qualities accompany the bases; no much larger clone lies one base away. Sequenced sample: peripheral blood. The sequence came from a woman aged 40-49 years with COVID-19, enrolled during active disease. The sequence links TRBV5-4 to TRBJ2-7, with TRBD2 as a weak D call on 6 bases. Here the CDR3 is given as CASTLAGTPGEEQYF. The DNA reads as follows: TGTGCCAGCACATTGGCCGGGACCCCGGGGGAGGAGCAGTACTTC.